The 18 T cell receptor beta chains below all came from one sample that was sequenced in a study of CD8+CD57+ T cells in acquired aplastic anemia (dated by TCRdb to the late 2010s). Patients chosen for sequencing had shown expansion of CD8+CD57+ cells by flow cytometry. The run used an Illumina HiSeq 2000. Genomic DNA was used as template for profiling of TCR beta VDJ combinations and CDR3 sequences. TCRdb cleaned the public reads at Q25 with fastp, built clones with MiXCR and kept in-frame beta chains. Each record represents a unique CDR3 protein, reported with the most common genes and DNA among its rows. The table for this sample lists under 500,000 distinct CDR3 sequences; 25% to 40% of them were counted only once. The ten biggest clones cover 0.82% of the sample. Specimen: sorted CD4+, CD8+, or CD8+CD57+ T cells (not recorded which) from PBMCs. All receptors derive from a human donor with aplastic anemia.

The chain couples TRBV7-2 to TRBJ2-7, with TRBD2 matching over 7 bases. Germline CDR1 SGHTA, CDR2 FQGNSA. The length of the CDR3 is 13 residues. Unmatched junction bases numbered 8, after V lost 6 bases and J lost 6 bases. CDR3 sequence (DNA): TGTGCCAGCAGGACACGAGCGGGACTCGAGCAGTACTTC. Residues: CASRTRAGLEQYF. Drawing the rest from reference TRBV7-2 and TRBJ2-7, the complete variable domain is GAGVSQSPSNKVTEKGKDVELRCDPISGHTALYWYRQSLGQGLEFLIYFQGNSAPDKSGLPSDRFSAERTGGSVSTLTIQRTQQEDSAVYLCASRTRAGLEQYFGPGTRLTVT.

The table lists this clonotype with many counts. This CDR3 reads CASSSPPFEQYF. The CDR3 coding sequence is TGTGCCAGCAGTTCCCCCCCATTCGAGCAGTACTTC. The chain combines TRBV6-5 with TRBJ2-7; D ambiguous. This CDR3 comprises 12 residues. Trimming pared 4 bases from V and 6 bases from J, leaving 10 bases between. Germline loops: CDR1 MNHEY, CDR2 SVGAGI.

In its sample, this clonotype was seen a few times. CDR3 nucleotides: TGTGCCAGCAGCTTAGACGACAGGGCAACCTACGAGCAGTACTTC. It encodes CASSLDDRATYEQYF. The chain recombines TRBV7-6 with TRBJ2-7, with TRBD1 matching 7 bases. V was clipped by 1 base and J by 2 bases; unmatched bases: 5. This CDR3 has 15 amino acids. In germline, CDR1 is SGHVS, CDR2 FNYEAQ.

This clonotype was found many times. V gene TRBV7-8 combines with J gene TRBJ1-3; unclear D gene. This CDR3 contains 13 residues. Trimming left V 4 bases short and J 3 bases short, with 7 bases between. Germline CDR1 reads SGHVS; CDR2 reads FQNEAQ. In nucleotides, the CDR3 is TGTGCCAGCAGCTCAGAGAGTGGAAACACCATATATTTT. Translating it yields CASSSESGNTIYF.

This clonotype was counted ten times or more. The chain uses TRBV9 and TRBJ2-7; TRBD2 agrees at 7 bases. This CDR3 contains 15 residues. Looked up from germline, CDR1 is SGDLS and CDR2 is YYNGEE. Trimming removed 3 bases from V and 0 bases from J; junction bases left unmatched: 6. CDR3 coding DNA: TGTGCCAGCAGCGGGGGACTATCCAGCTCCTACGAGCAGTACTTC. It yields the protein CASSGGLSSSYEQYF.

In its sample, this clonotype was seen a few times. The CDR3 here is CASSLELGQGVNGYTF. DNA of the CDR3: TGCGCCAGCAGCTTGGAATTGGGACAGGGAGTAAATGGCTACACCTTC. The chain links TRBV5-1 to TRBJ1-2, with 9 bases that match TRBD1. The CDR3 spans 16 residues. Germline lookup yields CDR1 SGHRS and CDR2 YFSETQ. V was pared by 0 bases and J by 6 bases, with 9 bases of the junction left unmatched.

The V call is TRBV29-1, the J call TRBJ2-2; D perhaps matches TRBD2 (5 bases). The germline CDR1 and CDR2 sequences are SQVTM and ANQGSEA. The CDR3 has 12 residues. Trimming removed 6 bases from V and 5 bases from J, with 10 bases in between. CDR3: CSVDSETGELFF. As DNA, the CDR3 is TGCAGCGTAGATAGCGAGACCGGGGAGCTGTTTTTT.

This chain's CDR3 is CASSLGGQGLLGYTF. For the CDR3, the DNA is TGTGCCAGCAGCTTGGGAGGGCAGGGGTTGTTAGGCTACACCTTC. The chain recombines TRBV5-5 with TRBJ1-2; perhaps TRBD1 as D (6 bases). The V gene lost 0 bases and the J gene lost 8 bases, with 17 bases spanning the gap. Germline V lookup: CDR1 SGHKS, CDR2 YYEKEE (reference sequence). There are 15 residues in the CDR3.

Points on this clonotype: A read error may account for a junction end that differs from germline. The chain couples TRBV4-3 to TRBJ2-7; D remains ambiguous. This CDR3 is built from 14 residues. Germline CDR1 and CDR2: LGHNA and YSLEER. The CDR3 spells CASSQPGRSYEQCF. In nucleotides, the CDR3 is TGCGCCAGCAGCCAACCGGGCCGCTCCTACGAGCAGTGCTTC.

The rearrangement links TRBV10-3 to TRBJ2-1, with 14 bases identical to TRBD2. The CDR3 covers 17 residues. With V trimmed by 2 bases and J by 3 bases, 3 bases remained unmatched. The germline CDR1 and CDR2 sequences are ENHRY and SYGVKD. The CDR3: CAISEGTSGGHYNEQFF. CDR3 nucleotide sequence: TGTGCCATCAGTGAGGGGACTAGCGGGGGACACTACAATGAGCAGTTCTTC.

This clonotype was recorded many times. V and J are TRBV7-9 and TRBJ2-7; D unclear. The CDR3 has 15 residues. Germline lookup yields CDR1 SEHNR and CDR2 FQNEAQ (reference sequence). Trimming took off 5 bases at V and 0 bases at J, with 14 bases between the two ends. The CDR3 nucleotides are TGTGCCAGCAGCCCTATCAGTCCCCTCTCCTACGAGCAGTACTTC. Translation gives CASSPISPLSYEQYF.

This clonotype was seen ten or more times. For the CDR3, the DNA is TGTGCCACCAGTGATCCGGGATACGACGGCTACACCTTC. This sequence encodes CATSDPGYDGYTF. The J gene is TRBJ1-2, the V gene TRBV24-1; D not resolved. CDR3 size: 13 residues. Looked up from germline, CDR1 is KGHDR and CDR2 is SFDVKD. Trimming cost V 3 bases and J 8 bases, with 12 bases left between them.

This chain connects TRBV25-1 to TRBJ2-7; possibly TRBD1 for D (5 bases). The CDR3 loop spans 16 amino acids. V lost 6 bases, J lost 3 bases, and 21 bases lay in between. Germline CDR1 and CDR2: MGHDK and SYGVNS. In DNA form, the CDR3 reads TGTGCCAGCAGCCAAGACCGGTGGGGCGGCATCTACGAGCAGTACTTC. Translation gives CASSQDRWGGIYEQYF.

This chain joins TRBV20-1 and TRBJ1-1; perhaps TRBD1 as D (5 bases). This CDR3 contains 14 residues. Germline lookup yields CDR1 DFQATT and CDR2 SNEGSKA (reference sequence). V lost 0 bases, J lost 8 bases, and 16 bases lay in between. The DNA for the CDR3 is TGCAGTGCTAGAGATCAGGGTCGGTATCGCGAAGCTTTCTTT. It codes for CSARDQGRYREAFF.

This clonotype was found many times. The rearrangement links TRBV11-2 to TRBJ2-4; D gene uncertain. CDR1 and CDR2 from the germline V gene are SGHAT and FQNNGV. The length of the CDR3 is 14 residues. V was trimmed by 1 base and J by 7 bases, leaving 11 bases between them. The CDR3 sequence: CASSLGLGSNIQYF. The DNA of the CDR3 is TGTGCCAGCAGCTTAGGGCTCGGGTCTAACATTCAGTACTTC.

This clonotype was counted ten times or more. The chain links TRBV6-1 to TRBJ1-2; perhaps TRBD1 as D (5 bases). Germline V lookup: CDR1 MNHNS, CDR2 SASEGT. V was trimmed by 6 bases and J by 6 bases, leaving 14 bases between them. The CDR3 spans 13 residues. The CDR3 sequence is CASRPGPSHGYTF. The CDR3 nucleotides read TGTGCCAGCAGACCGGGACCTAGCCATGGCTACACCTTC.

On this clonotype itself: A clone one base away is much larger, so this may be a read error. The V gene is TRBV15, the J gene TRBJ1-4; D perhaps matches TRBD1 (5 bases). Germline loops: CDR1 LNHNV, CDR2 YYDKDF (reference sequence). This CDR3 has 14 residues. As DNA, the CDR3 is TGTGCCACCAACAGAGGGGCAACTAATGAAAAACTGTTTTTT. It encodes CATNRGATNEKLFF.

Regarding this clonotype: A much larger clone lies one base from this, so it may be a read error. The conserved phenylalanine or tryptophan normally closing the CDR3 is absent here, so this likely arose from a read error. The gene calls are TRBV20-1 and TRBJ1-2; the D is unclear. Per the germline V gene, CDR1 is DFQATT and CDR2 is SNEGSKA (reference sequence). CDR3 length: 11 amino acids. Here the CDR3 DNA reads TGCAGCGCAAGGGAGGGTTGGGGCTACACCTCC. It translates to CSAREGWGYTS.